The 16 T cell receptor beta chains below all came from one sample that was sequenced in a study of T cells in Graves' hyperthyroidism and ophthalmopathy. TCR beta CDR3 region amplification was performed from RNA transcripts. With the HTBI primer set, the TCR CDR3 went through a first round of RT-PCR. A single record per CDR3 protein comes from TCRdb applying MiXCR to the multiplex PCR reads. The repertoire holds 400,000 to 600,000 distinct CDR3 sequences, with around 20% as singletons. Sequenced material: blood. These receptors originate from a man aged 18 to 29 with Graves' hyperthyroidism.

This clonotype was detected ten times or more. The chain uses TRBV12-3 or TRBV12-4 and TRBJ2-7; D is possibly TRBD2 (5 bases). Trimming took off 5 bases at V and 6 bases at J, with 11 bases between the two ends. The CDR3 is made up of 12 amino acids. The CDR3 sequence: CASSLTGSEQYF. The CDR3 coding sequence is TGTGCCAGCAGTCTTACTGGGAGCGAGCAGTACTTC.

This clonotype was counted ten times or more. The chain recombines TRBV15 with TRBJ2-7; 8 bases are a match to TRBD2. This CDR3 region has 17 residues. Per germline, CDR1 LNHNV and CDR2 YYDKDF (reference sequence). V shed 0 bases and J 4 bases; nucleotides not matched to a gene: 11. This chain's CDR3 is CATSRDVGSGEPYEQYF. CDR3 DNA sequence: TGTGCCACCAGCAGAGATGTCGGTAGCGGGGAACCGTACGAGCAGTACTTC.

At least ten counts were recorded for this clonotype. As DNA, the CDR3 is TGTGCCAGCAGTCCTAGACTGCGGGGGACGGGCACTGAAGCTTTCTTT. Translated, it gives CASSPRLRGTGTEAFF. The V and J genes are TRBV7-8 and TRBJ1-1, with D possibly matching TRBD1 (5 bases). This CDR3 region has 16 residues. V shed 6 bases and J shed 4 bases, with 21 bases lying between them. The germline gives CDR1 SGHVS, CDR2 FQNEAQ.

This clonotype was counted at least ten times. V gene TRBV3-1 combines with J gene TRBJ2-5; unclear D gene. The V end lost 0 bases, the J end lost 4 bases, and 9 bases lay between the germline ends. CDR1 is LGHDT, CDR2 YNNKEL, per germline (reference sequence). The CDR3 covers 14 residues. The CDR3 DNA follows: TGTGCCAGCAGCCAAGACATTAGCTCAGAGACCCAGTACTTC. It encodes CASSQDISSETQYF.

This clonotype has ten or more counts. V is TRBV6-1 and J is TRBJ1-1; no clear D gene. The CDR3 has 13 residues. V was cut by 6 bases and J by 7 bases, with 15 bases left in between. Germline V lookup: CDR1 MNHNS, CDR2 SASEGT. The CDR3 nucleotides are TGTGCCAGCAGGGACGACCAATTAAGTGAAGCTTTCTTT. This codes for CASRDDQLSEAFF.

To note about this clonotype: This may be a read error: a much more frequent sequence differs by one nucleotide. V is TRBV6-1 and J is TRBJ2-5; D is possibly TRBD2 (5 bases). The CDR3 loop spans 14 amino acids. From germline, CDR1 is MNHNS and CDR2 SASEGT. The CDR3 coding sequence is TGTGCCAGCAGTGAAGCCCCCGGATGGGAGACCAAGTACTTC. Protein sequence: CASSEAPGWETKYF.

In this sample, this clonotype turned up a few times. V usage is TRBV3-1 and J usage is TRBJ1-1, with 8 bases fitting TRBD1. V shed 5 bases and J 5 bases; nucleotides not matched to a gene: 13. CDR3 length equals 16 residues. In germline, CDR1 is LGHDT, CDR2 YNNKEL (reference sequence). The CDR3 sequence: CASSFGTGLMGTEAFF. The CDR3 region has the DNA TGTGCCAGCAGCTTTGGGACAGGCCTTATGGGGACTGAAGCTTTCTTT.

This clonotype has a handful of counts. V and J are TRBV19 and TRBJ2-2; a possible D gene is TRBD1 (6 bases). Trimming took off 5 bases at V and 3 bases at J, with 13 bases between the two ends. Germline V gene sequence: CDR1 LNHDA, CDR2 SQIVND (reference sequence). The CDR3 is 15 residues long. CDR3: CASSLRQVDTGELFF. The CDR3 DNA is TGTGCCAGTAGTCTCCGACAGGTTGACACCGGGGAGCTGTTTTTT.

This clonotype appeared many times. In DNA form, the CDR3 reads TGTGCCAGCAGTCGACCACCTCCGGGACAGGGTTTCTACGAGCAGTACTTC. Translation: CASSRPPPGQGFYEQYF. V is TRBV28 and J is TRBJ2-7; TRBD1 agrees at 9 bases. The trim removed 5 bases at V and 3 bases at J, leaving 14 bases unmatched. This CDR3 region has 17 residues. Germline CDR1 MDHEN, CDR2 SYDVKM.

This clonotype was recorded a few times. The chain recombines TRBV5-1 with TRBJ2-2; tentatively, D is TRBD1 (5 bases). The V end lost 0 bases, the J end lost 1 base, and 13 bases lay between the germline ends. Looked up from germline, CDR1 is SGHRS and CDR2 is YFSETQ. The CDR3 is made up of 17 amino acids. The CDR3 is CASSLGIDSLNTGELFF. As DNA, the CDR3 is TGCGCCAGCAGCTTGGGAATAGACAGCCTGAACACCGGGGAGCTGTTTTTT.

This clonotype has more than one count but fewer than ten. The chain has TRBV5-1 and TRBJ1-6; D is perhaps TRBD1 (5 bases). The CDR3 extends over 16 amino acids. From germline, CDR1 is SGHRS and CDR2 YFSETQ. Trimming stripped 1 base from V and 0 bases from J, with 8 bases between. The CDR3 sequence: CASSLRQGSYNSPLHF. The CDR3 nucleotides are TGCGCCAGCAGCTTGAGGCAGGGCTCCTATAATTCACCCCTCCACTTT.

The chain joins TRBV30 to TRBJ2-2, with 7 bases fitting TRBD2. Trimming removed 2 bases from V and 1 base from J; junction bases left unmatched: 4. The CDR3 sequence is 15 residues long. Per the germline V gene, CDR1 is GTSNPN and CDR2 is SVGIG (reference sequence). The chain's CDR3 is CAWSKGGGNTGELFF. The CDR3 DNA reads as TGTGCCTGGAGTAAGGGCGGGGGGAACACCGGGGAGCTGTTTTTT.

This clonotype was observed a few times. CDR3 DNA: TGTGCCAGCAGTTACCGACAACGCGAACCCACAGATACGCAGTATTTT. This encodes CASSYRQREPTDTQYF. The chain employs TRBV6-2 or TRBV6-3 and TRBJ2-3, with no clear D. This CDR3 comprises 16 residues. CDR1 and CDR2 (germline): MNHEY, SVGEGT. The V gene lost 2 bases and the J gene lost 2 bases, with 14 bases spanning the gap.

This clonotype was recorded many times. No conserved phenylalanine or tryptophan is present at the end of the CDR3, so a read error is the likely explanation. The chain carries TRBV28 and TRBJ1-1, with a tentative D call TRBD1 (5 bases). The germline V and J ends were trimmed by 4 bases and 0 bases, with 9 bases remaining between them. The germline V gene encodes CDR1 MDHEN and CDR2 SYDVKM. The CDR3 spans 14 residues. CDR3 amino acids: CASSSGFMNTEAFL. The DNA for the CDR3 is TGTGCCAGCAGTTCAGGGTTTATGAACACTGAAGCTTTCCTT.

The rearrangement uses TRBV30 and TRBJ2-1, with TRBD1 matching 8 bases. CDR3 size: 14 residues. Trimming at V came to 4 bases and at J to 5 bases, leaving 7 bases not matched to a gene. CDR1 is GTSNPN, CDR2 SVGIG, per germline (reference sequence). The CDR3: CAWKAGQGNNEQFF. CDR3 sequence (DNA): TGTGCCTGGAAAGCCGGACAGGGAAACAATGAGCAGTTCTTC.

The chain combines TRBV28 with TRBJ2-7; tentatively, D is TRBD1 or TRBD2 (5 bases each). This CDR3 is 14 amino acids long. Trimming removed 5 bases at V and 2 bases at J, with 13 bases between. Germline V CDR1 and CDR2: MDHEN, SYDVKM. DNA for the CDR3: TGTGCCAGCAGTGAACCGGGACCCACCTACGAGCAGTACTTC. Its protein is CASSEPGPTYEQYF.